This T cell receptor beta chain was recorded in a study of radiotherapy plus CTLA-4 blockade in lung cancer. Across the whole study: Among enrolled patients, roughly 18% responded and about 30% achieved disease control. Regarding the study as a whole: Among reported predictors of response, early blood T cell clone dynamics with interferon-beta performed best.

Assay: immunoSEQ multiplex PCR; the TCRdb copy retains only in-frame clones and omits some. The repertoire includes just under 60,000 clones, around 74% of them detected once, and about 9% sits in the top ten. It was focal radiation plus CTLA-4 blockade with ipilimumab that patients with chemo-refractory metastatic non-small-cell lung cancer received. The V gene lost 0 bases and the J gene lost 8 bases, with 5 bases spanning the gap. Germline loops: CDR1 SGHVS, CDR2 FNYEAQ. This CDR3 region has 13 residues. A word on this clone: No antigen is known for it. This specimen includes other DNA sequences encoding the same CDR3.

The material sequenced was peripheral blood, taken from a patient treated with radiotherapy plus ipilimumab. The J gene is TRBJ1-6, the V gene TRBV7-6; unclear D gene. The TCR comes from a human donor with non-small cell lung cancer whose response to radiotherapy plus ipilimumab could not be evaluated. The CDR3 region has the DNA TGTGCCAGCAGCTTAGCTCGGGATTCACCCCTCCACTTT. Amino acids: CASSLARDSPLHF.